This note documents a single T cell receptor (beta chain) sequence. As yet, its antigen is unknown. Mismatch with germline at one junction end may stem from a read error. Authors' data handling: The authors used CDR3 differences across clinicopathological groups to build a distant-metastasis classifier for papillary thyroid cancer. TCRdb used MiXCR to call clones anew from the PCR reads. The V and J calls were not made by the authors but by TCRdb's processing. The data contain 55,000 or so clones, about 15% of them singletons. The CDR3 is 14 residues long. Germline V gene data show CDR1 as GTSNPN and CDR2 as SVGIG (reference sequence). Treatment of any kind had been given to no patient before thyroid surgery. The record originates from a study of metastatic and nonmetastatic thyroid tumors. Study information: Across peripheral blood and tumor or nodule tissue samples taken from malignant and benign thyroid patients, the repertoires were compared with one another.

Study-level findings and limits: TCR beta diversity was reportedly significantly higher in malignant thyroid tumors than benign nodules, in blood and tumor.

The source material was blood. This receptor was taken from a female donor with papillary thyroid cancer or a benign thyroid nodule (not recorded which). Some clones in this sample may be carry-over from other donors' samples. V gene TRBV30 combines with J gene TRBJ2-2; D possibly corresponds to TRBD2 (5 bases). The DNA for the CDR3 is TGTGCCTGTAGTCCCGGGGTTCCCACCGGTGAGCTGTTTTTT. This gives the protein CACSPGVPTGELFF.